Presented here are 16 T cell receptor beta chains from one specimen sequenced in a study of T cell responses to AZD1222 COVID-19 vaccine (dated by TCRdb to the early 2020s). This sample's time point label indicates: about 28 days (+/-7) after the second vaccine dose. In the paper's terms, the treatment or condition label means: meningococcal conjugate vaccine given as trial control. The library was built by means of the immunoSEQ multiplex PCR assay. The source is immuneACCESS, and TCRdb retained only in-frame sequences with V and J called. Part of the clones is not carried over; for the studies checked, unresolved V genes explain less than half of this, and the remainder is unexplained. The table for this sample lists tens of thousands of clones; under 95% of them were counted only once. Of the sample, 6.3% is held by the ten largest clones. Sample: peripheral blood, taken 28 days after the second dose of the MenACWY control vaccine. The source is an adult who received the MenACWY meningococcal vaccine as a control.

The rearrangement links TRBV21-1 to TRBJ1-2; the DNA was not used to check the table's D call, TRBD1. TRBV21-1 is annotated as a pseudogene. The CDR3 loop spans 14 amino acids. This CDR3 is CASSGGTGLYGYTF. The DNA for the CDR3 is TGTGCCAGCAGCGGCGGGACAGGTCTCTATGGCTACACCTTC.

This clone has more than one count but fewer than ten. In DNA, the CDR3 is TGTGCCAGCACGATCGCTAGCGGGTTCTACAATGAGCAGTTCTTC. This gives the protein CASTIASGFYNEQFF. V gene TRBV6-5 combines with J gene TRBJ2-1; 8 bases map to TRBD2. Germline V gene sequence: CDR1 MNHEY, CDR2 SVGAGI. The CDR3 runs 15 residues. Trimming took 7 bases from V and 3 from J; bases not matched to a gene: 8.

The chain has TRBV29-1 and TRBJ2-2, with TRBD2 as a possible D gene (6 bases). CDR3 length: 12 residues. CDR1 and CDR2 (germline): SQVTM, ANQGSEA. CDR3 amino acids: CATGGNTGELFF. For the CDR3, the DNA is TGCGCCACCGGGGGGAACACCGGGGAGCTGTTTTTT.

The CDR3 is CASSDASNQPQHF. The CDR3 nucleotides are TGTGCCAGCAGCGATGCGAGCAATCAGCCCCAGCATTTT. The J gene is TRBJ1-5, the V gene TRBV9; D is unclear. V was clipped by 3 bases and J by 1 base, with 5 bases between them. There are 13 residues in the CDR3. Germline CDR1 and CDR2: SGDLS and YYNGEE.

The chain joins TRBV29-1 to TRBJ1-1; a possible D gene is TRBD1 (5 bases). Germline V gene data show CDR1 as SQVTM and CDR2 as ANQGSEA. V gave up 4 bases and J gave up 4 bases, with 10 bases separating them. CDR3 length: 12 residues. CDR3 DNA sequence: TGCAGCGTTGGGGGGGAAGGCACTGAAGCTTTCTTT. Translation: CSVGGEGTEAFF. Based on the CDR3 plus reference TRBV29-1 and TRBJ1-1, the full variable domain is SAVISQKPSRDICQRGTSLTIQCQVDSQVTMMFWYRQQPGQSLTLIATANQGSEATYESGFVIDKFPISRPNLTFSTLTVSNMSPEDSSIYLCSVGGEGTEAFFGQGTRLTVV.

This rearrangement joins TRBV5-8 to TRBJ2-5, with D perhaps being TRBD1 or TRBD2 (5 bases each). The CDR3 totals 14 residues. The germline V gene has CDR1 SGHTS and CDR2 YDEGEE. The V and J ends lost 6 bases and 4 bases respectively, with 16 bases between them. CDR3 sequence (DNA): TGTGCCAGCACCTTCGGTCGGGGCCGAGAGACCCAGTACTTC. The encoded protein is CASTFGRGRETQYF.

V and J are TRBV13 and TRBJ2-2, with D unclear. The CDR3 loop spans 13 amino acids. Trimming shortened V by 0 bases and J by 7 bases, and 6 bases separated the two germline ends. Per germline, CDR1 PRHDT and CDR2 FYEKMQ (reference sequence). Here the CDR3 reads CASSLGVGGELFF. The CDR3 region has the DNA TGTGCCAGCAGCTTAGGAGTCGGCGGGGAGCTGTTTTTT.

In this sample, this clone turned up a few times. At the DNA level, this CDR3 is encoded by other sequences in the same sample as well. CDR3 sequence reads: CASSLGQNNEQFF. In DNA form, the CDR3 reads TGTGCCAGCAGTTTAGGTCAGAACAATGAGCAGTTCTTC. V gene TRBV12-3 or TRBV12-4 combines with J gene TRBJ2-1; no firm D call. CDR3 size: 13 residues. V gave up 1 base and J gave up 5 bases, with 6 bases separating them.

This rearrangement joins TRBV19 to TRBJ1-6; 7 bases are shared with TRBD1. From germline, CDR1 is LNHDA and CDR2 SQIVND (reference sequence). This CDR3 contains 14 residues. The V gene end was trimmed by 5 bases and the J gene end by 9 bases; junction bases not matched to a gene: 7. CDR3 in amino acids: CASSLQGKSSPLHF. CDR3 sequence (DNA): TGTGCCAGTAGTTTACAGGGGAAGTCTTCACCCCTCCACTTT.

The chain is built from TRBV6-5 and TRBJ1-1; 7 bases line up with TRBD1. V shed 6 bases and J 1 base; nucleotides not matched to a gene: 2. There are 13 residues in the CDR3. Germline V gene sequence: CDR1 MNHEY, CDR2 SVGAGI. CDR3 region: CASRRDRNTEAFF. The CDR3, as DNA: TGTGCCAGCAGGAGGGACAGGAACACTGAAGCTTTCTTT.

This chain joins TRBV6-5 and TRBJ2-5, with a weak D call TRBD1 (6 bases). V lost 6 bases, J lost 9 bases, and 23 bases lay in between. Germline values: CDR1 MNHEY, CDR2 SVGAGI. This CDR3 has 15 amino acids. For the CDR3, the DNA is TGTGCCAGCAGCTACAGGGACGGGGTATTTTCGTCCCAGTACTTC. It codes for CASSYRDGVFSSQYF.

This rearrangement joins TRBV3-1 (or the pseudogene TRBV3-2) to TRBJ1-1; D call uncertain. Germline CDR1 reads LGHDT; CDR2 reads YNNKEL (reference sequence). The CDR3 extends over 10 amino acids. V was clipped by 3 bases and J by 12 bases, with 8 bases between them. The CDR3 DNA is TGTGCCAGCAGCCATCCCATAACTTTCTTT. This codes for CASSHPITFF.

The gene calls are TRBV6-6 and TRBJ2-2; no reliable D call. V shed 5 bases and J shed 0 bases, with 16 bases lying between them. CDR3 length: 17 residues. The germline V gene encodes CDR1 MNHNY and CDR2 SVGAGI (reference sequence). CDR3 DNA sequence: TGTGCCAGCAGTCCCAAAGGGTACCCCGCGAACACCGGGGAGCTGTTTTTT. It translates to CASSPKGYPANTGELFF.

The rearrangement links TRBV5-1 to TRBJ2-2; 8 bases are a match to TRBD1. This CDR3 is built from 15 residues. J was trimmed by 0 bases and V by 5 bases; bases with no gene match: 3. Looked up from germline, CDR1 is SGHRS and CDR2 is YFSETQ. The chain's CDR3 is CASSRTGTNTGELFF. Written as DNA, the CDR3 is TGCGCCAGCAGTCGGACAGGGACGAACACCGGGGAGCTGTTTTTT. Supplemented by reference TRBV5-1 and TRBJ2-2, the full variable domain reads KAGVTQTPRYLIKTRGQQVTLSCSPISGHRSVSWYQQTPGQGLQFLFEYFSETQRNKGNFPGRFSGRQFSNSRSEMNVSTLELGDSALYLCASSRTGTNTGELFFGEGSRLTVL.

The V and J genes are TRBV9 and TRBJ1-6; D not resolved. The V end was cut by 3 bases, the J end by 7 bases, with 11 bases between. This CDR3 has 14 amino acids. Germline values: CDR1 SGDLS, CDR2 YYNGEE. The CDR3: CASSADRRNSPLHF. DNA for the CDR3: TGTGCCAGCAGCGCAGACCGTCGAAATTCACCCCTCCACTTT.

The rearrangement joins TRBV28 to TRBJ1-6; weak D call: TRBD1 (6 bases). With 6 bases removed from V and 3 bases from J, the gap between germline ends came to 15 bases. Per germline, CDR1 MDHEN and CDR2 SYDVKM. The CDR3 spans 16 residues. DNA of the CDR3: TGTGCCAGCAGGGAGACAGGTCCGCACTATAATTCACCCCTCCACTTT. Encoded protein: CASRETGPHYNSPLHF.